The rows below give T cell receptor beta chains drawn from one sample of a study of regulatory T cells in long-lasting Graves disease. TCRdb re-derived calls from the multiplex PCR reads in MiXCR, one entry per CDR3 protein. This table holds about 470,000 distinct CDR3 sequences, around 15% found once. The same specimen was also included in a second study, on T cells in Graves' hyperthyroidism and ophthalmopathy.

Sequenced material: peripheral blood mononuclear cells (PBMCs), taken at new diagnosis, from a patient treated with antithyroid drugs. These receptors came from a man in his forties with Graves disease. Each CDR3 is given with its conserved first and last residue. The order of the fields is clone size, J gene, CDR3 length, D gene, V gene, CDR3 DNA, CDR3 protein. D genes are given only for firm matches. A row's size may be missing; if present it is once, few, many or a size class.

abundance: many; j_gene: TRBJ2-1; len: 16; d_gene: .; v_gene: TRBV12-3/TRBV12-4; CDR3nt: TGTGCCAGCAGTCACCACGCCAGAGCGGGTCTGAATGAGCAGTTCTTC; CDR3aa: CASSHHARAGLNEQFF
abundance: few; j_gene: TRBJ2-6; len: 14; d_gene: .; v_gene: TRBV29-1; CDR3nt: TGCAGCGTGACGGGTTTCTCTGGGGCCAACGTCCTGACTTTC; CDR3aa: CSVTGFSGANVLTF
abundance: many; j_gene: TRBJ2-7; len: 15; d_gene: .; v_gene: TRBV5-1; CDR3nt: TGCGCCAGCAGCTTCAAGGGCAGCTTTAGCGACGAGCAGTACTTC; CDR3aa: CASSFKGSFSDEQYF
abundance: many; j_gene: TRBJ2-1; len: 16; d_gene: TRBD2; v_gene: TRBV11-2; CDR3nt: TGTGCCAGCAGCCGGAATAGCGGGAGGGTCTACAATGAGCAGTTCTTC; CDR3aa: CASSRNSGRVYNEQFF
abundance: many; j_gene: TRBJ2-3; len: 17; d_gene: TRBD1; v_gene: TRBV27; CDR3nt: TGTGCCAGCAGCCACAGGACAGGGGTTAACATGGCAGATACGCAGTATTTT; CDR3aa: CASSHRTGVNMADTQYF
abundance: many; j_gene: TRBJ1-1; len: 14; d_gene: .; v_gene: TRBV3-1; CDR3nt: TGTGCCAGCAGCCAAGATCGGGTGAACACTGAAGCTTTCTTT; CDR3aa: CASSQDRVNTEAFF
abundance: few; j_gene: TRBJ2-2; len: 15; d_gene: .; v_gene: TRBV12-5; CDR3nt: TGTGCTAGTGGTTTGGGGACCCGAAACATCGGGGAGCTGTTTTTT; CDR3aa: CASGLGTRNIGELFF
abundance: once; j_gene: TRBJ2-7; len: 14; d_gene: .; v_gene: TRBV29-1; CDR3nt: TGCAGCGCCGTAAGGGTCGGGGCCCCCTACGAGCAGTACTTC; CDR3aa: CSAVRVGAPYEQYF
abundance: .; j_gene: TRBJ2-1; len: 17; d_gene: TRBD2; v_gene: TRBV3-1; CDR3nt: TGTGCCAGCAGCCAAGAAATTCTAGCGGGAGGGGGGAATGAGCAGTTCTTC; CDR3aa: CASSQEILAGGGNEQFF
abundance: many; j_gene: TRBJ2-1; len: 15; d_gene: .; v_gene: TRBV12-3/TRBV12-4; CDR3nt: TGTGCCAGCAGTTTGTTGACAGGCTCCTACAATGAGCAGTTCTTC; CDR3aa: CASSLLTGSYNEQFF
abundance: few; j_gene: TRBJ1-1; len: 14; d_gene: TRBD1; v_gene: TRBV29-1; CDR3nt: TGCAGCGTTGACTTTGGACAGGGGGTTTCTGAAGCTTTCTTT; CDR3aa: CSVDFGQGVSEAFF
abundance: few; j_gene: TRBJ1-1; len: 13; d_gene: TRBD1; v_gene: TRBV4-1; CDR3nt: TGCGCCAGCAGCCAGATACAGGGGCCTGAAGCTTTCTTT; CDR3aa: CASSQIQGPEAFF
abundance: few; j_gene: TRBJ2-1; len: 15; d_gene: .; v_gene: TRBV29-1; CDR3nt: TGCAGCGTTGACCCCCAGCGGAGCTCCTACAATGAGCAGTTCTTC; CDR3aa: CSVDPQRSSYNEQFF